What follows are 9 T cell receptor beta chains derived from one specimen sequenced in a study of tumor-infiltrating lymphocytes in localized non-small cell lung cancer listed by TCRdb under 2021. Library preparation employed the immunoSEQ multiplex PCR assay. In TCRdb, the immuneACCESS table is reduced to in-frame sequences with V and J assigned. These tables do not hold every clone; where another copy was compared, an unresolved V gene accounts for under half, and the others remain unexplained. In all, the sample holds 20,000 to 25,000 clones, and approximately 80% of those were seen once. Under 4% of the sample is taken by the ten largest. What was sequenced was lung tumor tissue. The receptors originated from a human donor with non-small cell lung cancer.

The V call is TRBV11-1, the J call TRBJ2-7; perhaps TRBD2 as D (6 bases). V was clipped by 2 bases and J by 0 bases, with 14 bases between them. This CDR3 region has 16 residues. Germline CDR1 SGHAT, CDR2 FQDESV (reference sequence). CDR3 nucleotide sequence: TGTGCCAGCAGCTTACTATCTGGGACTTCCTCCTACGAGCAGTACTTC. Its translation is CASSLLSGTSSYEQYF.

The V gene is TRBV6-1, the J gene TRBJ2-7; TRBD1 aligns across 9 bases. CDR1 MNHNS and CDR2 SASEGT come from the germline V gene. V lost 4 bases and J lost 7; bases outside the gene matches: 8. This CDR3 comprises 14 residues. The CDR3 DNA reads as TGTGCCAGCAGTGTCCGGGACAGGGCTTGGGAGCAGTACTTC. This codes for CASSVRDRAWEQYF.

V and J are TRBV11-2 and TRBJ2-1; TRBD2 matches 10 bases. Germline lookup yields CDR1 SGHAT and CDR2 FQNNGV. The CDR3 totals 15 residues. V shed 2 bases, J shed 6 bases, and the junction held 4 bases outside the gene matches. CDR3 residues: CASSLSSGSPNEQFF. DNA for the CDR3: TGTGCCAGCAGCTTATCTAGCGGGAGCCCCAATGAGCAGTTCTTC.

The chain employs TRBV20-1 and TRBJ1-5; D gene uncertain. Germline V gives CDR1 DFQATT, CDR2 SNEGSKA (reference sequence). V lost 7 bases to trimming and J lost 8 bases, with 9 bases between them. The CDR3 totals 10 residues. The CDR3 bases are TGCAGTGGGGGTCAGGAGCCCCAGCATTTT. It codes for CSGGQEPQHF.

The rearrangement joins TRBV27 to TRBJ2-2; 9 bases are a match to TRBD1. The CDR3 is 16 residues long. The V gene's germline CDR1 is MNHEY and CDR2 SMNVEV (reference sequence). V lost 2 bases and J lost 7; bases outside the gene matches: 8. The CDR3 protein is CASSLTPGQGIGELFF. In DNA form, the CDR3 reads TGTGCCAGCAGTTTAACCCCGGGACAGGGCATCGGGGAGCTGTTTTTT.

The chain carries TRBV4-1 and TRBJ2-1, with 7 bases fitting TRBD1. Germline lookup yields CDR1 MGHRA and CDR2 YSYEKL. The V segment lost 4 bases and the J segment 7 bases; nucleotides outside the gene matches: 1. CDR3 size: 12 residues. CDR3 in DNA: TGCGCCAGCAGCCCGACAGGGAATGAGCAGTTCTTC. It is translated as CASSPTGNEQFF.

The CDR3 bases are TGTGCCAGCAGCCTCCGAGGTGGTTTGCGGACCTACGAGCAGTACTTC. It codes for CASSLRGGLRTYEQYF. This rearrangement joins TRBV7-2 to TRBJ2-7; the D is unclear. Germline loops: CDR1 SGHTA, CDR2 FQGNSA. CDR3 length: 16 amino acids. V lost 5 bases and J lost 2, with 19 bases in between. Variable domain in full (rest from reference TRBV7-2 and TRBJ2-7): GAGVSQSPSNKVTEKGKDVELRCDPISGHTALYWYRQSLGQGLEFLIYFQGNSAPDKSGLPSDRFSAERTGGSVSTLTIQRTQQEDSAVYLCASSLRGGLRTYEQYFGPGTRLTVT.

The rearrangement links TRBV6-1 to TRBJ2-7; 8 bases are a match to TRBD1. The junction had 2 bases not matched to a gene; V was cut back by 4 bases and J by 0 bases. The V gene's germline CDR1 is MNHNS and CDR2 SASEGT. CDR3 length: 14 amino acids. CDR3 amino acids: CASSGDRSSYEQYF. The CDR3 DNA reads TGTGCCAGCAGTGGGGACAGGAGCTCCTACGAGCAGTACTTC.

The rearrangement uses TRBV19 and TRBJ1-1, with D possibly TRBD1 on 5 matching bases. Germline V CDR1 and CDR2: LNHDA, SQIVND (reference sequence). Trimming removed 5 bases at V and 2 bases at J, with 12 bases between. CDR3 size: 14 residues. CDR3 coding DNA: TGTGCCAGTAGTGGCCGGGACGGCAACACTGAAGCTTTCTTT. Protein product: CASSGRDGNTEAFF.